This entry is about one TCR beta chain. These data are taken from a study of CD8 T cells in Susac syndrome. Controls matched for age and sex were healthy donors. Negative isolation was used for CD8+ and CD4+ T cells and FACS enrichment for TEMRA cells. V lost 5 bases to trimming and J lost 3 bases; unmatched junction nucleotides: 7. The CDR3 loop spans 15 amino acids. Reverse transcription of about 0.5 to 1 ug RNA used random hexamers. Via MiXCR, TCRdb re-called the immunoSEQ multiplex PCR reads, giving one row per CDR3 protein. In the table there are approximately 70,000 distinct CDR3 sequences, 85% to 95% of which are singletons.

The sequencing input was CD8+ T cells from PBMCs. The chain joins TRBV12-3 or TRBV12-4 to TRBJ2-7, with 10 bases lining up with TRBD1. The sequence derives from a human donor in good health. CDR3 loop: CASSPGTGAFYEQYF. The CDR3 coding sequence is TGTGCCAGCAGTCCCGGGACAGGGGCCTTCTACGAGCAGTACTTC.